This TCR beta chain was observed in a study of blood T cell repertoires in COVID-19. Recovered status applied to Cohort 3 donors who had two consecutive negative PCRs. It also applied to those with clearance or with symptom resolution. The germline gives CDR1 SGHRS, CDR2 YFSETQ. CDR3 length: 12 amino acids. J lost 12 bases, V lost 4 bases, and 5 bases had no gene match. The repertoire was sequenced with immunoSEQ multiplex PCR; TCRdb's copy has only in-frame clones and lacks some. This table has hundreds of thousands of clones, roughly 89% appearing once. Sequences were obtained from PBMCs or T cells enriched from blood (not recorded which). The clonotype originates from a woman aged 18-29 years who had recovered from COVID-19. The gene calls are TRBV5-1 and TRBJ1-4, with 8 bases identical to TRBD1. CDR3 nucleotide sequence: TGCGCCAGCAGCGCCGGACAGGGTGAACTGTTTTTT. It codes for CASSAGQGELFF.